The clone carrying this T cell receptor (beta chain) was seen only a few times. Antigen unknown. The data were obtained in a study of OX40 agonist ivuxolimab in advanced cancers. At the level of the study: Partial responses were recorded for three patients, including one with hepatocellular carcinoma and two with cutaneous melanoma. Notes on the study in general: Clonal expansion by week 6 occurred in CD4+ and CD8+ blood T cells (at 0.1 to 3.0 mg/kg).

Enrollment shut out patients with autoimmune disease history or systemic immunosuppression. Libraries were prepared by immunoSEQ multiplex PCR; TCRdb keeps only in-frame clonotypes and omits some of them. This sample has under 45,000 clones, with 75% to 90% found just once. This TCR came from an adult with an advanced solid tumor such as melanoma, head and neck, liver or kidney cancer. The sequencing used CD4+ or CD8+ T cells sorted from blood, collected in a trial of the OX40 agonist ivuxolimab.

CDR3 region: CASSESGDGQSETQYF. The CDR3 nucleotides are TGCGCCAGCAGTGAGTCGGGTGATGGCCAGTCGGAGACCCAGTACTTC. The chain uses TRBV10-1 and TRBJ2-5; D remains unclear. The germline V gene encodes CDR1 WNHNN and CDR2 SYGVQD (reference sequence). The CDR3 consists of 16 residues. Trimming removed 0 bases from V and 5 bases from J, with 16 bases in between.